This T cell receptor (beta chain) was identified during a study of metastatic and nonmetastatic thyroid tumors. About the study: It was across blood and tumor or nodule tissue from malignant and benign thyroid patients that repertoires were compared.

Study-wide results and caveats: Versus benign nodules, malignant thyroid tumors reportedly had significantly higher TCR beta diversity, in blood and tumor.

TCRdb re-called clones via MiXCR from the PCR reads. The table lists about 21,000 clones, approximately 30% of them singletons, with approximately 20% in the top ten. This clone has ten or more counts. Its antigen is not known. The germline gene is not matched at one end of the junction; a read error may be the cause. The same CDR3 arises from other DNA sequences in this sample as well. Patients underwent thyroid surgery, and none had received any treatment before it. The TCR sequence derives from a female donor with papillary thyroid cancer or a benign thyroid nodule (not recorded which). Some clones in this sample may be carry-over from other donors' samples. Sequences were obtained from blood.

CDR3 sequence: CASSPWGQVDTGELFF. The CDR3 nucleotides read TGTGCCAGCTCACCATGGGGACAGGTCGACACTGGGGAGCTGTTTTTT. The chain joins TRBV18 to TRBJ2-2, with TRBD1 matching 8 bases. Germline CDR1 reads KGHSH; CDR2 reads LQKENI. The CDR3 is 16 amino acids.